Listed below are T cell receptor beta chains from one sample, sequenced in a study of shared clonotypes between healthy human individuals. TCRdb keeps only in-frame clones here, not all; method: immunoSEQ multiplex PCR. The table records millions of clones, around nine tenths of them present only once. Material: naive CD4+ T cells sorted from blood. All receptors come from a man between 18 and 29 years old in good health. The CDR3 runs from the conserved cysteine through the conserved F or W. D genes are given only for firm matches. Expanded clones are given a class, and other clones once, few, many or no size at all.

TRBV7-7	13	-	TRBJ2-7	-	TGTGCTAGCAGCTCAGGCCGGGGATACGAGCAGTACTTC	CASSSGRGYEQYF
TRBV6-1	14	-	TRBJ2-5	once	TGTGCCATCAGCCTCTTCCCGGGACTGGAGACCCAGTACTTC	CAISLFPGLETQYF
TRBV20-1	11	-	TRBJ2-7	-	TGCAGTGCTGCCCAGGGCTACGAGCAGTACTTC	CSAAQGYEQYF
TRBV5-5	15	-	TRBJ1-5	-	TGTGCCAGCAGCTTGGAAGGACCAGGCAATCAGCCCCAGCATTTT	CASSLEGPGNQPQHF
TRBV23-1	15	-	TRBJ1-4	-	TGCGCCAGCCAGGAATCTCGGGGTAGTTATGAAAAACTGTTTTTT	CASQESRGSYEKLFF
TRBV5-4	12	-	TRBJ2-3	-	TGTGCCAGCAGCGACGGCACAGATACGCAGTATTTT	CASSDGTDTQYF
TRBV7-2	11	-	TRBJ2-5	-	TGTGCCAGCAGTTCACAAGAGACCCAGTACTTC	CASSSQETQYF
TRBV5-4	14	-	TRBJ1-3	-	TGTGCCAGCAGCTTGGGCAGCACTGGAAACACCATATATTTT	CASSLGSTGNTIYF
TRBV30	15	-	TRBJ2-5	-	TGTGCCTGGAGTCCGACTGGGAGAGTGCAAGAGACCCAGTACTTC	CAWSPTGRVQETQYF
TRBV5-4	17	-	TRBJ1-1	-	TGTGCCAGCAGCTCCCCCCCGACAGGTCGGGGGTACACTGAAGCTTTCTTT	CASSSPPTGRGYTEAFF
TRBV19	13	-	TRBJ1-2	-	TGTGCCAGTACTGGGCGCGGACACTATGGCTACACCTTC	CASTGRGHYGYTF
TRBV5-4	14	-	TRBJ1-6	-	TGTGCCAGCAGTCACGGGGAATATAATTCACCCCTCCACTTT	CASSHGEYNSPLHF
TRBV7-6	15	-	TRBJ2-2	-	TGTGCCAGCAGCTTAGCTCCGGGGAACACCGGGGAGCTGTTTTTT	CASSLAPGNTGELFF
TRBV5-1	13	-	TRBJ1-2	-	TGCGCCAGCAGCTCGGATCCTAACTATGGCTACACCTTC	CASSSDPNYGYTF
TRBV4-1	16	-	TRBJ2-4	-	TGCGCCAGCAGCCAAGAAGGGGGGAGTCCCAAAAACATTCAGTACTTC	CASSQEGGSPKNIQYF
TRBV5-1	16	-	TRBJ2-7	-	TGCGCCAGCAGCATGGAGTACGCATCCATGACCTACGAGCAGTACTTC	CASSMEYASMTYEQYF
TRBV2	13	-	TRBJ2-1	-	TGTGCCACCATCCCTAGCTCCTACAATGAGCAGTTCTTC	CATIPSSYNEQFF
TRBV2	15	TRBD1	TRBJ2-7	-	TGTGCCAGCAGTGAAGAGGCAGGGGGCACCTACGAGCAGTACTTC	CASSEEAGGTYEQYF
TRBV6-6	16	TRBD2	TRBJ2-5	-	TGTGCCAGCAGTTACCCTCAGACTAGCGGCCAAGAGACCCAGTACTTC	CASSYPQTSGQETQYF
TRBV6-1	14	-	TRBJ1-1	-	TGTGCCAGCAGTGAAGCCAGGGGAGGGACTGAAGCTTTCTTT	CASSEARGGTEAFF
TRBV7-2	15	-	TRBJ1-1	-	TGTGCCAGCAGCTTAGTTATATTACAGAACACTGAAGCTTTCTTT	CASSLVILQNTEAFF
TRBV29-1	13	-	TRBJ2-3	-	TGCAGCGTTGGTCGGGGGCCCTCGGATACGCAGTATTTT	CSVGRGPSDTQYF
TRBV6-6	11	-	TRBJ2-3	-	TGTGCCAGCAGGGACACAGATACGCAGTATTTT	CASRDTDTQYF
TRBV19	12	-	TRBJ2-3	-	TGTGCCACAGCAGGTTACACAGATACGCAGTATTTT	CATAGYTDTQYF
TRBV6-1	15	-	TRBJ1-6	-	TGTGCCAGCATTCCAGACCCCGGGACAAATTCACCCCTCCACTTT	CASIPDPGTNSPLHF
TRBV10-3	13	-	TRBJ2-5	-	TGTGCCATCAGTGACCTGCGCAGGGAGACCCAGTACTTC	CAISDLRRETQYF
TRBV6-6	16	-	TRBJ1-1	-	TGTGCCAGCAGTTACGGTCTGAGACGCTCGGGCAATGAAGCTTTCTTT	CASSYGLRRSGNEAFF
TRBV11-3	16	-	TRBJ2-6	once	TGTGCCAGCAGCTTAAATCCACGGTTAGGAGCCAACGTCCTGACTTTC	CASSLNPRLGANVLTF
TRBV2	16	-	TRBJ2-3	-	TGTGCCAGCAGTGAACTCCGGCCGGTTAGCACAGATACGCAGTATTTT	CASSELRPVSTDTQYF
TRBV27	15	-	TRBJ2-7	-	TGTGCCAGCAGTACCAGCGTTAGCGGCGTTAAAGAGCAGTACTTC	CASSTSVSGVKEQYF
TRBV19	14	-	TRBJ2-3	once	TGTGCCAGTAGTATCTCAGAAAGCACAGATACGCAGTATTTT	CASSISESTDTQYF
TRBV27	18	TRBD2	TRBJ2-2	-	TGTGCCAGCAGTCTTCGGAGACTAGCGGGGGGGTACACCGGGGAGCTGTTTTTT	CASSLRRLAGGYTGELFF
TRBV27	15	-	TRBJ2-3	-	TGTGCCAGCAGTCCTACTCGGACAGGCACAGATACGCAGTATTTT	CASSPTRTGTDTQYF
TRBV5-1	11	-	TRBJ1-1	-	TGCGCCAGCAGCTTGGACACTGAAGCTTTCTTT	CASSLDTEAFF
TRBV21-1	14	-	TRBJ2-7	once	TGTGCCAGCAGCAAGGATGGAAGAGTCTACGAGCAGTACTTC	CASSKDGRVYEQYF
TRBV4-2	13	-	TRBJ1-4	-	TGTGCCAGCAGCCAAGAAGCGGCAGGTTCAATGTTTTTT	CASSQEAAGSMFF
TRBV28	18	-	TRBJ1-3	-	TGTGCCAGCAGTTTATTGGTTCTGGACGTCGACTCTGGAAACACCATATATTTT	CASSLLVLDVDSGNTIYF
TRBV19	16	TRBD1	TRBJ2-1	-	TGTGCCAGTAGTTCCCTCGGCGACAGGGGGCGGAATGAGCAGTTCTTC	CASSSLGDRGRNEQFF
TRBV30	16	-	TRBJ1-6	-	TGTGCCTGGAGTGTGAGGGGGGGTGCCAATAATTCACCCCTCCACTTT	CAWSVRGGANNSPLHF
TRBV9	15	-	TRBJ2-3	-	TGTGCCAGCAGCCCGGGACTCCTAAACACAGATACGCAGTATTTT	CASSPGLLNTDTQYF
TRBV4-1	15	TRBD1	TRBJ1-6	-	TGCGCCAGCAGCCAAGGGGACAGGGGCAATTCACCCCTCCACTTT	CASSQGDRGNSPLHF
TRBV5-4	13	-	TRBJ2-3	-	TGTGCCAGCAGCCTTCTCAGCACAGATACGCAGTATTTT	CASSLLSTDTQYF
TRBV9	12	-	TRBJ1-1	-	TGTGCCAGCAGCATGGGTGACACTGAAGCTTTCTTT	CASSMGDTEAFF
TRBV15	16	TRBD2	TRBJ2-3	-	TGTGCCACCAGCAATCTCGGACTAGGTGAGAGAGATACGCAGTATTTT	CATSNLGLGERDTQYF
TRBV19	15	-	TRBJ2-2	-	TGTGCCAGTAGTCCGACAGCGGTGAACACCGGGGAGCTGTTTTTT	CASSPTAVNTGELFF
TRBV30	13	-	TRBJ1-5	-	TGTGCCTGGAGTGCGGGGCCGATTGAGCCCCAGCATTTT	CAWSAGPIEPQHF
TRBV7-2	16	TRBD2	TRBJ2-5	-	TGTGCCAGCAGCTTGGGACTAGCGGGAGCTGGGGAGACCCAGTACTTC	CASSLGLAGAGETQYF
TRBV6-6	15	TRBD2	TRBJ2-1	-	TGTGCCAGCAGTCGGACTAGCGGGAGACTAAGTGAGCAGTTCTTC	CASSRTSGRLSEQFF
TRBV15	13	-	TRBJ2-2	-	TGTGCCACCAGCAGGGATAACGCCGGGGAGCTGTTTTTT	CATSRDNAGELFF
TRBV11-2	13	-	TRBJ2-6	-	TGTGCCAGCGCATACTCTGGGGCCAACGTCCTGACTTTC	CASAYSGANVLTF